This is a list of T cell receptor beta chains from one sample in a study of T-cell memory formation after mild COVID-19. TCRdb analysed the 5' RACE reads with MiXCR anew, one entry per CDR3 protein. This repertoire shows approximately 300,000 distinct CDR3 sequences, roughly 15% found once; its top ten account for approximately 20%. Material for sequencing was PBMCs or a T cell subset sorted from them (not recorded which). The source of these receptors is a man between 18 and 29 years old who had mild COVID-19 (a few samples of this study predate the infection). Cell type and time point are not known. Both conserved end residues are part of each CDR3. The order of the fields is V gene, CDR3 length, CDR3 protein.

TRBV5-1	13	CASSNVGQETQYF
TRBV10-2	13	CASSDAGLTEAFF
TRBV18	14	CASSPRQGDTEAFF
TRBV29-1	12	CSVAPGGEKLFF
TRBV29-1	14	CSVEVLKGTSEAFF
TRBV4-1	13	CASSRGAARGYTF
TRBV10-3	14	CAISDPREGGELFF
TRBV20-1	14	CSARPKQGKETQYF
TRBV7-9	14	CASSGPVVQETQYF
TRBV6-4	15	CASSDSAVQGYEQFF
TRBV2	15	CASSGGRQNTGELFF
TRBV18	15	CASSLVGQGEVEQYF
TRBV20-1	15	CSARDLAGYTDTQYF
TRBV18	15	CASSPNGAKIQPQHF
TRBV7-3	11	CASKFNEKLFF
TRBV6-6	13	CASTLGGITEAFF
TRBV7-8	11	CASSWNLEQYF
TRBV12-3/TRBV12-4	12	CASSLGRGEQYF
TRBV4-2	14	CASSEDRVVFGYTF
TRBV4-2	14	CASSQPDSNQPQHF
TRBV15	15	CATSTRPTSYNEQFF
TRBV19	13	CASSLGGAQPQHF
TRBV27	13	CASSLFFGGTAFF
TRBV11-2	16	CASSLDGRQGNTEAFF
TRBV6-5	13	CASSNQVGETQYF
TRBV4-2	17	CASSQPTSGTSPSPLHF
TRBV20-1	12	CSAVLTGGEQYF
TRBV5-1	13	CASSPGDGNEQFF
TRBV21-1	19	CASSKKSDRGIPSTDTQYF
TRBV12-5	16	CASGAHTGVLTGELFF
TRBV6-5	14	CASSGRGHHTEAFF
TRBV4-2	16	CASSQEASGGGETQYF
TRBV29-1	13	CSVVGQGLNTQYF
TRBV29-1	15	CSVAVDRAGTGELFF
TRBV18	14	CASSWTENNSPLHF
TRBV10-3	15	CAISESSKSYNEQFF
TRBV5-1	15	CASSPDRGITGELFF